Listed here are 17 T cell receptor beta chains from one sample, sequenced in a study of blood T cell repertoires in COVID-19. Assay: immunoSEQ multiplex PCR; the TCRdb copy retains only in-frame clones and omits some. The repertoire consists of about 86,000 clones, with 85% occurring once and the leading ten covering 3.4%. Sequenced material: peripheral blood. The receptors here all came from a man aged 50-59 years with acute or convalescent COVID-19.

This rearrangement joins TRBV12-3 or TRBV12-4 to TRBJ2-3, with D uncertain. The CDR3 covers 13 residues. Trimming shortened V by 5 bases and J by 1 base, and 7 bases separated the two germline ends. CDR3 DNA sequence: TGTGCCAGCAGTCCCCGAGGCACAGATACGCAGTATTTT. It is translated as CASSPRGTDTQYF.

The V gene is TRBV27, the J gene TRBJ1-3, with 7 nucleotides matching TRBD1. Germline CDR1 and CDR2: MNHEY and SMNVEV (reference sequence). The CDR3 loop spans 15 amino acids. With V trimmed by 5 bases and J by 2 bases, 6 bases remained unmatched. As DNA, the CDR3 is TGTGCCAGCAGTCCCCGACAGGGTCCTGGAAACACCATATATTTT. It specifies CASSPRQGPGNTIYF.

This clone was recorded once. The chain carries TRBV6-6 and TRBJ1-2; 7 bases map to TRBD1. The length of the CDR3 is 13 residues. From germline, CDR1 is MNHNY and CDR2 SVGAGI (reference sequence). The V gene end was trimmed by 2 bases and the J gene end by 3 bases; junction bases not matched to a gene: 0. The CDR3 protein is CASSYTGDYGYTF. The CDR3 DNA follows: TGTGCCAGCAGTTACACAGGGGACTATGGCTACACCTTC.

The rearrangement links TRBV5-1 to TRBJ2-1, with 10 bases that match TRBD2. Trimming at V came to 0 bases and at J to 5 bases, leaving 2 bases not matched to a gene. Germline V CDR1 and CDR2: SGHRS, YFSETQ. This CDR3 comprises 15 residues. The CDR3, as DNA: TGCGCCAGCAGCTTGGGGCTAGCGGGGGACAATGAGCAGTTCTTC. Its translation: CASSLGLAGDNEQFF. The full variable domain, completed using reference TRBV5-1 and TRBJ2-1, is KAGVTQTPRYLIKTRGQQVTLSCSPISGHRSVSWYQQTPGQGLQFLFEYFSETQRNKGNFPGRFSGRQFSNSRSEMNVSTLELGDSALYLCASSLGLAGDNEQFFGPGTRLTVL.

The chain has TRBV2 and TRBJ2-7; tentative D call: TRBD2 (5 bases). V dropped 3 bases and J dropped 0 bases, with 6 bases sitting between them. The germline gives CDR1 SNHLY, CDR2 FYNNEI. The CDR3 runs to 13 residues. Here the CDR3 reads CASSDGSSYEQYF. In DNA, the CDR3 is TGTGCCAGCAGTGATGGGAGCTCCTACGAGCAGTACTTC.

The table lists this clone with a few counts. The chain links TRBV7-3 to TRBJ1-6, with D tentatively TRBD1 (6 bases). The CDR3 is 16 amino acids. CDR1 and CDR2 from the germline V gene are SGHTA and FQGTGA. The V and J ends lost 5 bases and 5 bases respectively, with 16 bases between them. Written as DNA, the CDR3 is TGTGCCAGCAGCGCAGACGGGACAACCAATAATTCACCCCTCCACTTT. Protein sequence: CASSADGTTNNSPLHF.

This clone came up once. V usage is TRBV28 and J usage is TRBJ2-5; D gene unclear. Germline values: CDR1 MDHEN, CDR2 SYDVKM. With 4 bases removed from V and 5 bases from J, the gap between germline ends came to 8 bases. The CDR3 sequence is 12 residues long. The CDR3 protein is CASSSNGETQYF. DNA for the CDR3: TGTGCCAGCAGTTCTAACGGGGAGACCCAGTACTTC.

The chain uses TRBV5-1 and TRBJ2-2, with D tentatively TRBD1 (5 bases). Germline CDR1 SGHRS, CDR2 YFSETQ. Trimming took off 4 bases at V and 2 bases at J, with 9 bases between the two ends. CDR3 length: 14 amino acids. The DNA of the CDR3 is TGCGCCAGCAGCGAAGACAGAAACACCGGGGAGCTGTTTTTT. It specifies CASSEDRNTGELFF.

This CDR3 reads CASSLDRGNEQFF. In DNA form, the CDR3 reads TGTGCCAGCAGCTTAGACAGGGGAAACGAGCAGTTCTTC. The chain couples TRBV7-2 to TRBJ2-1, with 7 bases identical to TRBD1. The CDR3 has 13 residues. Per the germline V gene, CDR1 is SGHTA and CDR2 is FQGNSA. The J segment lost 10 bases and the V segment lost 1 base, leaving 4 bases of the junction unmatched. Looking up the rest from reference TRBV7-2 and TRBJ2-1 gives the full variable domain: GAGVSQSPSNKVTEKGKDVELRCDPISGHTALYWYRQSLGQGLEFLIYFQGNSAPDKSGLPSDRFSAERTGGSVSTLTIQRTQQEDSAVYLCASSLDRGNEQFFGPGTRLTVL.

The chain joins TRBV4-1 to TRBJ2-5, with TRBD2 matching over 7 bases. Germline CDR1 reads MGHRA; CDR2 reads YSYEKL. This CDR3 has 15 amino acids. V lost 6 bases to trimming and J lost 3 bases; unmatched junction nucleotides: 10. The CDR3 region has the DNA TGCGCCAGCAGTCAATATAGCGGGCTAGAAGAGACCCAGTACTTC. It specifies CASSQYSGLEETQYF.

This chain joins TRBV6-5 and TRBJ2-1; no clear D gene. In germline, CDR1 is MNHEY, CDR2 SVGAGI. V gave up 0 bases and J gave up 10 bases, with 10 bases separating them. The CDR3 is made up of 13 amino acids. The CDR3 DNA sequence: TGTGCCAGCAGTTACTCCGCCGGTTGGGAGCAGTTCTTC. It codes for CASSYSAGWEQFF.

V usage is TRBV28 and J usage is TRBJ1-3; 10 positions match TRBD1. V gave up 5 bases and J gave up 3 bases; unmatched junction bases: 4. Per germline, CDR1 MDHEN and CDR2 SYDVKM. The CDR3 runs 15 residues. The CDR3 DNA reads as TGTGCCAGCAGTCTGGACAGGGGGAGTGGAAACACCATATATTTT. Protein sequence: CASSLDRGSGNTIYF.

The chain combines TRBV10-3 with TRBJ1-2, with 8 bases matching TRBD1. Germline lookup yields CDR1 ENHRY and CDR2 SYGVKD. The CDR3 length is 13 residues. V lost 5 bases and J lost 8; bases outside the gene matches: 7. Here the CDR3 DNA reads TGTGCCATCAGTCCCGGACAGGGATGGGGCTACACCTTC. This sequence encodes CAISPGQGWGYTF.

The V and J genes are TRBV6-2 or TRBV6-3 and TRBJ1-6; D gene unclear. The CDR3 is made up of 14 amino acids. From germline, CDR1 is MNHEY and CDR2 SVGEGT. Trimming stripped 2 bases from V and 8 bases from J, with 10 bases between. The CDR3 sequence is CASSYGRRDSPLHF. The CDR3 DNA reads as TGTGCCAGCAGTTACGGCAGGAGGGATTCACCCCTCCACTTT.

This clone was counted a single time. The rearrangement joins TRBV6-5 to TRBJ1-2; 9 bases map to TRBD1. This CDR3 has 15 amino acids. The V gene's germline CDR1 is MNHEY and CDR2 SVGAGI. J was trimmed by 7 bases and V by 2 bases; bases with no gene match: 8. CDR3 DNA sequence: TGTGCCAGCAGTTACGGGACAGGGAGTATAAGTGGCTACACCTTC. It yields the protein CASSYGTGSISGYTF.

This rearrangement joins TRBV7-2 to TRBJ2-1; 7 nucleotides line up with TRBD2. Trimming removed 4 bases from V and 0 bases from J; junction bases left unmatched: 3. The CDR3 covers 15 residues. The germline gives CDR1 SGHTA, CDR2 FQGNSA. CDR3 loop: CASSSRDYSYNEQFF. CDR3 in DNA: TGTGCCAGCAGCTCCCGGGACTACTCCTACAATGAGCAGTTCTTC.

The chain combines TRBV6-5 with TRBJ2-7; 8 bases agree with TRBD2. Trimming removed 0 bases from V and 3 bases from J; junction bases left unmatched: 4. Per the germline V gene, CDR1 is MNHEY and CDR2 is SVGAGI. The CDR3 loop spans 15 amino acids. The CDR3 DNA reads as TGTGCCAGCAGTTACTCGTCGGCGGGGGGCTACGAGCAGTACTTC. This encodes CASSYSSAGGYEQYF.